This entry lists 30 T cell receptor beta chains sequenced from one sample in a study of Ad26.COV2.S vaccination and SARS-CoV-2 variants. Some clones are missing from TCRdb's copy, which holds only in-frame ones; the method was immunoSEQ multiplex PCR. The data hold about 440,000 clones, with 90% observed a single time. As for treatment: 19 received Ad26.COV2.S at low or high dose, single or two shots; roughly five received placebo; per-sample allocation not given. Day 63 after the first vaccine or placebo injection was the time point for sampling. Sequences were derived from peripheral blood, sampled in a trial of Ad26.COV2.S vaccine versus placebo. These receptor sequences come from a person between 18 and 60 years old who received the Ad26.COV2.S COVID-19 vaccine or a placebo.

The chain employs TRBV28 and TRBJ2-7; D remains ambiguous. This CDR3 contains 13 residues. The V end lost 5 bases, the J end lost 2 bases, and 10 bases lay between the germline ends. CDR1 is MDHEN, CDR2 SYDVKM, per germline. In nucleotides, the CDR3 is TGTGCCAGCAGTCTTCAGTCGACCTACGAGCAGTACTTC. Translated: CASSLQSTYEQYF.

V and J are TRBV12-5 and TRBJ2-3, with 9 bases lining up with TRBD1. Trimming cost V 3 bases and J 4 bases; bases outside gene matches: 2. The CDR3 has 14 residues. Looked up from germline, CDR1 is LGHNT and CDR2 is FRNRAP. The CDR3 here is CASGLRTGADTQYF. Here the CDR3 DNA reads TGTGCTAGTGGTTTAAGGACAGGGGCAGATACGCAGTATTTT. Filled out from reference TRBV12-5 and TRBJ2-3, the complete variable domain reads DARVTQTPRHKVTEMGQEVTMRCQPILGHNTVFWYRQTMMQGLELLAYFRNRAPLDDSGMPKDRFSAEMPDATLATLKIQPSEPRDSAVYFCASGLRTGADTQYFGPGTRLTVL.

The rearrangement links TRBV27 to TRBJ2-7; tentatively, D is TRBD2 (5 bases). Germline V gives CDR1 MNHEY, CDR2 SMNVEV (reference sequence). The CDR3 covers 16 residues. The ends were cut back, 5 bases at V and 2 bases at J, with 19 bases in the middle. CDR3: CASSPYARTGTYEQYF. In DNA form, the CDR3 reads TGTGCCAGCAGTCCGTATGCCCGGACGGGAACCTACGAGCAGTACTTC.

The table lists this clone with a count of one. V is TRBV10-3 and J is TRBJ2-5; D is undetermined. V was trimmed by 5 bases and J by 4 bases, leaving 5 bases between them. Germline loops: CDR1 ENHRY, CDR2 SYGVKD. The CDR3 sequence is 11 residues long. The CDR3 region is CAISTGETQYF. CDR3 nucleotide sequence: TGTGCCATCAGTACTGGAGAGACCCAGTACTTC.

The chain links TRBV24-1 to TRBJ2-1; TRBD2 matches 10 bases. Unmatched junction bases numbered 0, after V lost 0 bases and J lost 5 bases. This CDR3 region has 15 residues. Germline V gives CDR1 KGHDR, CDR2 SFDVKD. The CDR3 region has the DNA TGTGCCACCAGTGATTTGACTAGCGGGAACAATGAGCAGTTCTTC. Its translation: CATSDLTSGNNEQFF.

This rearrangement joins TRBV20-1 to TRBJ2-1; 14 bases fit TRBD2. The CDR3 consists of 20 residues. V lost 3 bases and J lost 2; bases outside the gene matches: 15. Germline CDR1 reads DFQATT; CDR2 reads SNEGSKA (reference sequence). The CDR3 is CSASSPLRTSGRSAYNEQFF. The CDR3 DNA sequence: TGCAGTGCTAGTAGTCCCCTACGGACTAGCGGGAGGAGCGCCTACAATGAGCAGTTCTTC.

The chain uses TRBV28 and TRBJ1-5, with TRBD1 matching over 9 bases. This CDR3 is 16 amino acids long. The germline gives CDR1 MDHEN, CDR2 SYDVKM. The junction had 8 bases not matched to a gene; V was cut back by 3 bases and J by 5 bases. CDR3 in amino acids: CASSFGNYRGHQPQHF. In nucleotides, the CDR3 is TGTGCCAGCAGTTTTGGTAATTACAGGGGGCATCAGCCCCAGCATTTT.

CDR3 bases: TGTGCCAGCAGCGGTCCCGGACAAAAGTCGTTGGAGCAGTACTTC. It is translated as CASSGPGQKSLEQYF. The rearrangement uses TRBV9 and TRBJ2-7; tentative D call: TRBD1 (5 bases). Trimming took off 3 bases at V and 7 bases at J, with 20 bases between the two ends. The CDR3 is 15 residues long. Germline V gives CDR1 SGDLS, CDR2 YYNGEE.

The gene calls are TRBV19 and TRBJ1-6; TRBD1 agrees at 8 bases. The CDR3 consists of 16 residues. The V gene end was trimmed by 5 bases and the J gene end by 7 bases; junction bases not matched to a gene: 10. Germline CDR1 is LNHDA and CDR2 is SQIVND (reference sequence). CDR3 sequence: CASSVRQGLGNSPLHF. The CDR3, as DNA: TGTGCCAGTAGTGTTCGACAGGGGCTCGGAAATTCACCCCTCCACTTT.

This clone was observed a few times. The chain recombines TRBV4-1 with TRBJ2-7; 11 bases line up with TRBD2. The germline gives CDR1 MGHRA, CDR2 YSYEKL. Germline trimming cut 5 bases from V and 2 bases from J; bases unmatched to any gene: 8. The CDR3 is 16 residues long. For the CDR3, the DNA is TGCGCCAGCAGCGCCCCCGGGACTAGCGGAGCCTACGAGCAGTACTTC. Protein product: CASSAPGTSGAYEQYF.

The chain carries TRBV7-9 and TRBJ2-2; the match to TRBD2 covers 7 bases. The CDR3 consists of 13 residues. CDR1 is SEHNR and CDR2 is FQNEAQ in the germline V gene (reference sequence). V dropped 3 bases and J dropped 6; count of bases not matched to a gene: 1. The chain's CDR3 is CASSFGLAGELFF. The CDR3, as DNA: TGTGCCAGCAGCTTCGGACTAGCCGGGGAGCTGTTTTTT.

The chain has TRBV21-1 and TRBJ2-3; the table's D call, TRBD2, has no DNA check behind it. TRBV21-1 is a pseudogene locus. This CDR3 comprises 17 residues. The CDR3 DNA sequence: TGTGCCAGCAGCTTCCCGACTAGCGGGTTTAGCACAGATACGCAGTATTTT. It yields the protein CASSFPTSGFSTDTQYF.

This chain joins TRBV6-5 and TRBJ2-7, with TRBD2 matching over 12 bases. Germline CDR1 and CDR2: MNHEY and SVGAGI. The ends lost 4 bases at V and 4 bases at J; junction bases unmatched: 5. This CDR3 is 15 amino acids long. This chain's CDR3 is CASSSTSGRTYEQYF. Here the CDR3 DNA reads TGTGCCAGCAGTTCAACTAGCGGGAGGACGTACGAGCAGTACTTC.

This clone has only one observation. The chain uses TRBV28 and TRBJ2-7; no reliable D call. Germline V gives CDR1 MDHEN, CDR2 SYDVKM. CDR3 length: 14 amino acids. Trimming removed 6 bases at V and 5 bases at J, with 17 bases between. CDR3 in amino acids: CASRPVLGVNEQYF. CDR3 nucleotide sequence: TGTGCCAGCAGGCCCGTCCTAGGAGTAAACGAGCAGTACTTC.

The chain recombines TRBV18 with TRBJ2-3; D possibly corresponds to TRBD1 (6 bases). The CDR3 contains 16 residues. The V end was cut by 0 bases, the J end by 2 bases, with 12 bases between. The germline gives CDR1 KGHSH, CDR2 LQKENI. The CDR3 region has the DNA TGTGCCAGCTCACCACCGAACAGGGTCAACACAGATACGCAGTATTTT. It specifies CASSPPNRVNTDTQYF.

The rearrangement uses TRBV6-5 and TRBJ2-5; TRBD1 or TRBD2 may be the D gene (7 bases each). CDR1 is MNHEY and CDR2 is SVGAGI in the germline V gene. Deletions cut 8 bases from V and 1 base from J, with 11 bases between. The CDR3 spans 13 residues. The CDR3 loop reads CASQGGIQETQYF. The CDR3 DNA is TGTGCCAGCCAGGGGGGGATCCAAGAGACCCAGTACTTC.

The rearrangement uses TRBV5-6 and TRBJ2-3, with a tentative D call TRBD2 (6 bases). Germline-derived CDR1 and CDR2 are SGHDT and YYEEEE. The CDR3 loop spans 16 amino acids. Trimming shortened V by 1 base and J by 2 bases, and 14 bases separated the two germline ends. The CDR3 DNA reads as TGTGCCAGCAGCTTGAGTTTCGGGGACTCCACAGATACGCAGTATTTT. Protein sequence: CASSLSFGDSTDTQYF.

The V gene is TRBV3-1 (or the pseudogene TRBV3-2), the J gene TRBJ2-1, with 7 bases aligning to TRBD2. The germline gives CDR1 LGHDT, CDR2 YNNKEL (reference sequence). V lost 6 bases to trimming and J lost 4 bases; unmatched junction nucleotides: 9. The CDR3 is 15 residues long. CDR3 sequence (DNA): TGTGCCAGCAGAATGAGCGGGGTAAAATACAATGAGCAGTTCTTC. As protein: CASRMSGVKYNEQFF.

The chain couples TRBV7-2 to TRBJ1-5; possible D gene TRBD1, 6 bases. V lost 4 bases to trimming and J lost 6 bases, with 13 bases between them. CDR1 is SGHTA and CDR2 is FQGNSA in the germline V gene. There are 14 residues in the CDR3. This chain's CDR3 is CASSSPQGTQPQHF. DNA for the CDR3: TGTGCCAGCAGCTCCCCACAGGGCACTCAGCCCCAGCATTTT.

J is TRBJ1-5 and V is TRBV11-2; TRBD1 matches at 9 bases. J gave up 3 bases and V 3 bases, and 9 bases lay outside the gene matches. Per germline, CDR1 SGHAT and CDR2 FQNNGV. This CDR3 has 17 amino acids. The CDR3 nucleotides read TGTGCCAGCAGCTTTCCCCGACAGGGGGATTTCAATCAGCCCCAGCATTTT. This gives the protein CASSFPRQGDFNQPQHF.

This rearrangement joins TRBV6-1 to TRBJ2-3, with TRBD2 as a possible D gene (6 bases). Germline V gives CDR1 MNHNS, CDR2 SASEGT. With 4 bases removed from V and 5 bases from J, the gap between germline ends came to 19 bases. There are 16 residues in the CDR3. Written as DNA, the CDR3 is TGTGCCAGCAGTGGGACCTTACCGGGAGCGGGAGATACGCAGTATTTT. It encodes CASSGTLPGAGDTQYF.

The table lists this clone with a few counts. The J gene is TRBJ1-6, the V gene TRBV27; maybe TRBD1 (5 bases). The CDR3 sequence is 15 residues long. CDR1 is MNHEY and CDR2 is SMNVEV in the germline V gene (reference sequence). Trimming cost V 9 bases and J 15 bases, with 27 bases left between them. The CDR3 DNA is TGTGCCAGTGGGCAGGGTTTAAGACCCAATTTTGGCCTCCACTTT. It codes for CASGQGLRPNFGLHF.

The J gene is TRBJ2-1, the V gene TRBV11-3, with TRBD2 matching over 10 bases. Per germline, CDR1 SGHNT and CDR2 YENEEA. V shed 4 bases, J shed 4 bases, and the junction held 7 bases outside the gene matches. The CDR3 is 16 amino acids. The chain's CDR3 is CASSSSTSGPYNEQFF. DNA of the CDR3: TGTGCCAGCAGCTCGTCGACTAGCGGGCCTTACAATGAGCAGTTCTTC. The entire variable domain, with the rest obtained from reference TRBV11-3 and TRBJ2-1, is as follows: EAGVVQSPRYKIIEKKQPVAFWCNPISGHNTLYWYLQNLGQGPELLIRYENEEAVDDSQLPKDRFSAERLKGVDSTLKIQPAELGDSAVYLCASSSSTSGPYNEQFFGPGTRLTVL.

CDR3 in amino acids: CASSQDPTSGTSTDTQYF. The CDR3 DNA follows: TGCGCCAGCAGCCAAGATCCGACTAGCGGTACTAGCACAGATACGCAGTATTTT. The chain couples TRBV4-3 to TRBJ2-3; 9 bases align to TRBD2. The trim removed 0 bases at V and 0 bases at J, leaving 7 bases unmatched. Germline CDR1 LGHNA, CDR2 YSLEER. The CDR3 contains 18 residues.

The chain uses TRBV5-1 and TRBJ2-1; D is undetermined. Trimming cost V 0 bases and J 0 bases, with 7 bases left between them. CDR3 length: 15 amino acids. The germline CDR1 and CDR2 sequences are SGHRS and YFSETQ. Here the CDR3 DNA reads TGCGCCAGCAGCTTGGGTGGTATCTCCTACAATGAGCAGTTCTTC. Translation: CASSLGGISYNEQFF.

The genes are TRBV4-2 and TRBJ2-3, with 11 bases aligning to TRBD2. The CDR3 has 14 amino acids. CDR1 and CDR2 (germline): LGHNA, YNFKEQ. The V and J ends lost 4 bases and 7 bases, in that order; junction bases with no gene match: 4. In nucleotides, the CDR3 is TGTGCCAGCAGCCTCACTAGCGGGAGTTATACGCAGTATTTT. Translating gives CASSLTSGSYTQYF.

This chain links TRBV7-8 with TRBJ1-6; no definite D call. Per germline, CDR1 SGHVS and CDR2 FQNEAQ. The ends were cut back, 0 bases at V and 4 bases at J, with 7 bases in the middle. CDR3 length equals 15 residues. CDR3 nucleotides: TGTGCCAGCAGCTTAGCGTCAGCGTATAATTCACCCCTCCACTTT. Protein sequence: CASSLASAYNSPLHF.

The chain joins TRBV19 to TRBJ2-5; 7 bases are a match to TRBD1. CDR1 and CDR2 (germline): LNHDA, SQIVND (reference sequence). This CDR3 has 16 amino acids. Trimming at V came to 0 bases and at J to 5 bases, leaving 9 bases not matched to a gene. As DNA, the CDR3 is TGTGCCAGTAGTATAGATTGGGCAGGGGGAAAGGAGACCCAGTACTTC. Encoded protein: CASSIDWAGGKETQYF.

The chain combines TRBV7-9 with TRBJ2-1, with D perhaps matching TRBD1 (5 bases). V was clipped by 3 bases and J by 7 bases, with 10 bases between them. Germline lookup yields CDR1 SEHNR and CDR2 FQNEAQ (reference sequence). This CDR3 region has 13 residues. The DNA of the CDR3 is TGTGCCAGCAGCTTTAGGGCAGGGAATGAGCAGTTCTTC. Protein: CASSFRAGNEQFF. Looking up the rest from reference TRBV7-9 and TRBJ2-1 gives the full variable domain: DTGVSQNPRHKITKRGQNVTFRCDPISEHNRLYWYRQTLGQGPEFLTYFQNEAQLEKSRLLSDRFSAERPKGSFSTLEIQRTEQGDSAMYLCASSFRAGNEQFFGPGTRLTVL.

V is TRBV9 and J is TRBJ2-4; D is perhaps TRBD1 or TRBD2 (5 bases each). Trimming removed 3 bases at V and 1 base at J, with 14 bases between. Looked up from germline, CDR1 is SGDLS and CDR2 is YYNGEE. The CDR3 totals 16 residues. The CDR3 loop is CASSAAPGTAKNIQYF. CDR3 sequence (DNA): TGTGCCAGCAGCGCTGCCCCCGGGACGGCCAAAAACATTCAGTACTTC.